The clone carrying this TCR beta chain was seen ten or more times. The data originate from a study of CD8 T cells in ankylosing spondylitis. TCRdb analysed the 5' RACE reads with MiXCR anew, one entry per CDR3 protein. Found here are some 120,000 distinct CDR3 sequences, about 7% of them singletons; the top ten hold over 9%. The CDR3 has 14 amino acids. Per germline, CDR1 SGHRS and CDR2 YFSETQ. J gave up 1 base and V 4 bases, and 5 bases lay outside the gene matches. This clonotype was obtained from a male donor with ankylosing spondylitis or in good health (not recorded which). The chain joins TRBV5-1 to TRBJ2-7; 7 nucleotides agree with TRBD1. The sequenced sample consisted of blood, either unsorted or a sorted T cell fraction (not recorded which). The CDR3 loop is CASSTGTASYEQYF. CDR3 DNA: TGCGCCAGCAGCACCGGGACAGCTTCCTACGAGCAGTACTTC.